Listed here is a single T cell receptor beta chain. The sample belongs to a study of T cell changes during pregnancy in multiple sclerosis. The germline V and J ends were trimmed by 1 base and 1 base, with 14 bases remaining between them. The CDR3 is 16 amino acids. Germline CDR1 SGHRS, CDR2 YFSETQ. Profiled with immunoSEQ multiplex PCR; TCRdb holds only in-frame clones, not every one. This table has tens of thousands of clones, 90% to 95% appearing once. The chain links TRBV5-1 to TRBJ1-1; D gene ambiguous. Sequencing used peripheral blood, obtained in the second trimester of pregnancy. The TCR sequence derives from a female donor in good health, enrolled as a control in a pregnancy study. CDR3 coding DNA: TGCGCCAGCAGCTTGATCTCGGGATTGGGGAACACTGAAGCTTTCTTT. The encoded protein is CASSLISGLGNTEAFF. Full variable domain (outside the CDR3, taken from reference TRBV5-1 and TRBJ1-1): KAGVTQTPRYLIKTRGQQVTLSCSPISGHRSVSWYQQTPGQGLQFLFEYFSETQRNKGNFPGRFSGRQFSNSRSEMNVSTLELGDSALYLCASSLISGLGNTEAFFGQGTRLTVV.